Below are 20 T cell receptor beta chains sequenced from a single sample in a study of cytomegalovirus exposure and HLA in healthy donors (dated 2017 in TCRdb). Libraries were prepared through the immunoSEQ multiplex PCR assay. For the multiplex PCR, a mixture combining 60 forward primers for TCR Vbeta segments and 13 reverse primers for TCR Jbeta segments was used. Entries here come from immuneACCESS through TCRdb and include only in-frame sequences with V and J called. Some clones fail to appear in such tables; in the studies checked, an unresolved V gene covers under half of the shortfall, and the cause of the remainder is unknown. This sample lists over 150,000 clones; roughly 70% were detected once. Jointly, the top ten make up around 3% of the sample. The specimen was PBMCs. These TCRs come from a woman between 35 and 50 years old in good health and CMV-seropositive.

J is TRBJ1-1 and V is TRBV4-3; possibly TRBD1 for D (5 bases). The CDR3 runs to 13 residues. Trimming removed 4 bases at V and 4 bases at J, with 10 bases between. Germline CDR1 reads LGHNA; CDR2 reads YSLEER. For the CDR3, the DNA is TGCGCCAGCAGCCCAATGGGGGGCACTGAAGCTTTCTTT. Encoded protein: CASSPMGGTEAFF.

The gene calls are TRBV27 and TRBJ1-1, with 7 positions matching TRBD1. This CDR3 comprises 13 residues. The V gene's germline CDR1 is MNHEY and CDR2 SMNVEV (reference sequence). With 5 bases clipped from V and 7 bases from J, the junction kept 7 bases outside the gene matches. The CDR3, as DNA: TGTGCCAGCAGTCCAGGACAGGTTAGTGAAGCTTTCTTT. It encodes CASSPGQVSEAFF.

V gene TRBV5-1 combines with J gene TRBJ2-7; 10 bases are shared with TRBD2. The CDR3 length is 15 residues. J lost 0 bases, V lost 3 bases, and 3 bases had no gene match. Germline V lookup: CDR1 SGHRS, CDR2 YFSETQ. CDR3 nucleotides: TGCGCCAGCAGCTCTAGCGGGGGTTACTCCTACGAGCAGTACTTC. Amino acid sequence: CASSSSGGYSYEQYF.

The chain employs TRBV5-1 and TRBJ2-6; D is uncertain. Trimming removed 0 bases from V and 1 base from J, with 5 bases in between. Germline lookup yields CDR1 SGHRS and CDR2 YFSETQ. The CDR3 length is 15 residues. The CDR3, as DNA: TGCGCCAGCAGCTTGGTGAGTTCTGGGGCCAACGTCCTGACTTTC. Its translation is CASSLVSSGANVLTF.

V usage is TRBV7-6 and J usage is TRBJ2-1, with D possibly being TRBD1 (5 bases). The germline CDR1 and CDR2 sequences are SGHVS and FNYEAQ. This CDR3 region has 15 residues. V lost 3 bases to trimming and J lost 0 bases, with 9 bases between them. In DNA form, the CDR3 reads TGTGCCAGCAGCTTTAGGGGCGACTCCTACAATGAGCAGTTCTTC. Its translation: CASSFRGDSYNEQFF. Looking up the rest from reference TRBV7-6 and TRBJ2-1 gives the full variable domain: GAGVSQSPRYKVTKRGQDVALRCDPISGHVSLYWYRQALGQGPEFLTYFNYEAQQDKSGLPNDRFSAERPEGSISTLTIQRTEQRDSAMYRCASSFRGDSYNEQFFGPGTRLTVL.

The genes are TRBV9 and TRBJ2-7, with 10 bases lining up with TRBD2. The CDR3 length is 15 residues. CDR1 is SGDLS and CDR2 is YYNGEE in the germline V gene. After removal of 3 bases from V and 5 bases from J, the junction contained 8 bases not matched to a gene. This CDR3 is CASSAGLANLDEQYF. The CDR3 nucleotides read TGTGCCAGCAGCGCGGGACTAGCGAATTTAGACGAGCAGTACTTC.

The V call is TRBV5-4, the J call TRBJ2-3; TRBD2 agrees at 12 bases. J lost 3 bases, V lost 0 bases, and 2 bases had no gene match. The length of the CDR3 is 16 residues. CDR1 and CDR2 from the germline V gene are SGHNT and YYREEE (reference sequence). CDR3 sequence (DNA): TGTGCCAGCAGCTTGGGGACTAGCGGGAAGACAGATACGCAGTATTTT. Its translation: CASSLGTSGKTDTQYF.

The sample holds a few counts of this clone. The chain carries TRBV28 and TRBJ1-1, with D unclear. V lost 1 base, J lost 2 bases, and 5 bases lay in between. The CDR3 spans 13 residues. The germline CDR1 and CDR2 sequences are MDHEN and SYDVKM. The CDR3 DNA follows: TGTGCCAGCAGTTTATCCAGAAACACTGAAGCTTTCTTT. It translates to CASSLSRNTEAFF.

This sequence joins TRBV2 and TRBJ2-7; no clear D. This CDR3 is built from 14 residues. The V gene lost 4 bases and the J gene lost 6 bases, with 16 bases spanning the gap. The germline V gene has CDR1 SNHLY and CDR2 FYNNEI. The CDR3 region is CASSGPEESFEQYF. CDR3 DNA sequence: TGTGCCAGCAGTGGCCCAGAGGAGAGTTTCGAGCAGTACTTC.

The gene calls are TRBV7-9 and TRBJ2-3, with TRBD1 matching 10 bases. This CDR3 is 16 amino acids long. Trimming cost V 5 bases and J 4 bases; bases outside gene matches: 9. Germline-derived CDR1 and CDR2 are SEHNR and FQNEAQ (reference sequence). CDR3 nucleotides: TGTGCCAGCAGCCCCGGGACAGGGGTCATCGCAGATACGCAGTATTTT. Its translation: CASSPGTGVIADTQYF.

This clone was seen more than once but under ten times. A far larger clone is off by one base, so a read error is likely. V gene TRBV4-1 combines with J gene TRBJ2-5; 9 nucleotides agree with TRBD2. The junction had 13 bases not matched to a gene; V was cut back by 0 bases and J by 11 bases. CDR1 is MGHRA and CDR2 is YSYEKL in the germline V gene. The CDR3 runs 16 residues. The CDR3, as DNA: TGCGCCAGCAGCCAAGATGGATCAGCGGGAGGCGGTGAGCAGTACTTC. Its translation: CASSQDGSAGGGEQYF.

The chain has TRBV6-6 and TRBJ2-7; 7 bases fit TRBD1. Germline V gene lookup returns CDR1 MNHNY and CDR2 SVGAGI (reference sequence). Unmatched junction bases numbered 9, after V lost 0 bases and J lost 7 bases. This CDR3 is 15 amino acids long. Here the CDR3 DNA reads TGTGCCAGCAGTTACTCACGGACAGGTACTGGGGAGCAGTACTTC. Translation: CASSYSRTGTGEQYF.

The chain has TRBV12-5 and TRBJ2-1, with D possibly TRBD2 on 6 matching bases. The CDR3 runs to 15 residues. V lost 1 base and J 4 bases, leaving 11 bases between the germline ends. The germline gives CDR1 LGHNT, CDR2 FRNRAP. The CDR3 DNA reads TGTGCTAGTGGTTTGGGGGTAGCGGATTACAATGAGCAGTTCTTC. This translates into CASGLGVADYNEQFF.

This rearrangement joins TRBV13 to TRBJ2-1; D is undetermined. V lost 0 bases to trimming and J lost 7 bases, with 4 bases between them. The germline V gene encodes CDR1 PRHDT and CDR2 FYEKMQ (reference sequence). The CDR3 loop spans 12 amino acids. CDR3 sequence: CASSLGRNEQFF. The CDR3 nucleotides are TGTGCCAGCAGCTTAGGGAGGAATGAGCAGTTCTTC.

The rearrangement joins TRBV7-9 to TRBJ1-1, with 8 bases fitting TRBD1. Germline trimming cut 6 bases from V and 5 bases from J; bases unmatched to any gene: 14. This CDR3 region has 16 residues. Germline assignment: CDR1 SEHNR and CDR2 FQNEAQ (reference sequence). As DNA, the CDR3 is TGTGCCAGCAGACCACAAGGACAGGGCGGTCTGACTGAAGCTTTCTTT. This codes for CASRPQGQGGLTEAFF.

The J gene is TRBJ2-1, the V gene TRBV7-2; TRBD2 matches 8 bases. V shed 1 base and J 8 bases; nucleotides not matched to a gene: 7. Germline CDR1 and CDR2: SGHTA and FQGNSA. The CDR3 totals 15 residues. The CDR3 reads CASSLVGTSHDEQFF. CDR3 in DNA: TGTGCCAGCAGCTTAGTAGGGACTAGTCATGATGAGCAGTTCTTC.

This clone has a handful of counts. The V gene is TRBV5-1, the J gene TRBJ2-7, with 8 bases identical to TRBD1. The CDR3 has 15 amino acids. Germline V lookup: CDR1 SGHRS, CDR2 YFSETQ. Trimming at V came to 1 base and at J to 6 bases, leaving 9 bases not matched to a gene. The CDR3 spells CASSLFTGGSPEQYF. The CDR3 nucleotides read TGCGCCAGCAGCTTGTTTACAGGGGGATCCCCCGAGCAGTACTTC.

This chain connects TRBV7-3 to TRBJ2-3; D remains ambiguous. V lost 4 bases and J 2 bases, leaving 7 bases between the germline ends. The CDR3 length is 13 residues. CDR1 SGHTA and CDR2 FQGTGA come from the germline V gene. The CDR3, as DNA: TGTGCCAGCAGCTCCCTTATCACAGATACGCAGTATTTT. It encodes CASSSLITDTQYF.

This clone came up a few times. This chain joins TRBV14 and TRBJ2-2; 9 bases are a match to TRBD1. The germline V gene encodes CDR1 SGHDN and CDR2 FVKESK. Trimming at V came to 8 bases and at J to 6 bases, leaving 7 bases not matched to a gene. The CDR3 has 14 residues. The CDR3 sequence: CASALRQGAGELFF. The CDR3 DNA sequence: TGTGCCAGCGCCCTCCGACAGGGGGCCGGGGAGCTGTTTTTT.

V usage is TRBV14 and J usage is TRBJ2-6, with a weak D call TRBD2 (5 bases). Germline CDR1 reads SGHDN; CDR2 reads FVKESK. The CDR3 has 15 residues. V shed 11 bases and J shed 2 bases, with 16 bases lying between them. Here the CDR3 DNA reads TGTGCCGGGAGAGGACCTACCCCTGGGGCCAACGTCCTGACTTTC. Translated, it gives CAGRGPTPGANVLTF.